Below, 24 T cell receptor beta chains from the same sample are listed, as sequenced in a study of blood T cell repertoires in COVID-19. Profiled with immunoSEQ multiplex PCR; TCRdb holds only in-frame clones, not every one. The sample records fewer than 500,000 clones, nearly 90% being singletons. The sequenced sample consisted of PBMCs or T cells enriched from blood (not recorded which). The receptors shown here come from a woman aged 18-30 years with acute COVID-19.

Concerning this clone itself: An end of the junction does not agree with germline; a read error may underlie this. The CDR3 DNA reads TGTGCCTGTAGTGGAGGGGGCAGGTACGAGCAGTACTTC. Translated, it gives CACSGGGRYEQYF. This rearrangement joins TRBV30 to TRBJ2-7; perhaps TRBD1 as D (7 bases). This CDR3 has 13 amino acids. Germline V gene lookup returns CDR1 GTSNPN and CDR2 SVGIG (reference sequence).

This clone has only one observation. J is TRBJ1-2 and V is TRBV9; 9 nucleotides line up with TRBD1. The germline V gene encodes CDR1 SGDLS and CDR2 YYNGEE. The junction had 8 bases not matched to a gene; V was cut back by 4 bases and J by 4 bases. This CDR3 comprises 15 residues. DNA for the CDR3: TGTGCCAGCAGCTCCCGGGACAGGGTCATCTATGGCTACACCTTC. It codes for CASSSRDRVIYGYTF.

V and J are TRBV19 and TRBJ2-4; D unclear. This CDR3 has 15 residues. Trimming took off 5 bases at V and 0 bases at J, with 11 bases between the two ends. Germline V lookup: CDR1 LNHDA, CDR2 SQIVND (reference sequence). The DNA of the CDR3 is TGTGCCAGTAGTCCCCGAGTCCCAGCCAAAAACATTCAGTACTTC. It yields the protein CASSPRVPAKNIQYF.

J is TRBJ2-1 and V is TRBV29-1; 7 nucleotides line up with TRBD2. CDR1 and CDR2 from the germline V gene are SQVTM and ANQGSEA. The CDR3 loop spans 14 amino acids. V lost 5 bases, J lost 2 bases, and 6 bases stayed unmatched. The CDR3 here is CSVRAGTAYNEQFF. The CDR3 DNA sequence: TGCAGCGTTAGAGCGGGGACCGCCTACAATGAGCAGTTCTTC.

The chain links TRBV5-1 to TRBJ2-3, with D tentatively TRBD2 (7 bases). Trimming pared 5 bases from V and 2 bases from J, leaving 12 bases between. Germline V lookup: CDR1 SGHRS, CDR2 YFSETQ. The CDR3 is made up of 14 amino acids. The CDR3 sequence: CASRKGDYTDTQYF. CDR3 bases: TGCGCCAGCAGGAAGGGGGACTACACAGATACGCAGTATTTT.

The chain employs TRBV10-2 and TRBJ2-1; D remains unclear. This CDR3 has 16 residues. Germline CDR1 is WSHSY and CDR2 is SAAADI. V lost 5 bases, J lost 0 bases, and 14 bases lay in between. The DNA of the CDR3 is TGCGCCAGCAGTAAGTACGCGGCTAGCTCCTACAATGAGCAGTTCTTC. The encoded protein is CASSKYAASSYNEQFF.

The chain uses TRBV7-2 and TRBJ2-7; weak D call: TRBD1 (6 bases). This CDR3 spans 15 amino acids. Between the trimmed V and J ends, which lost 6 bases and 0 bases, there was a span of 15 bases. Germline V gene data show CDR1 as SGHTA and CDR2 as FQGNSA. The CDR3 DNA reads TGTGCCAGCAGGGCCGGGACACCAAGCTCCTACGAGCAGTACTTC. Protein product: CASRAGTPSSYEQYF.

The gene calls are TRBV6-6 and TRBJ2-5; 8 positions agree with TRBD2. Germline CDR1 is MNHNY and CDR2 is SVGAGI (reference sequence). The CDR3 is 16 amino acids. The V segment lost 0 bases and the J segment 3 bases; nucleotides outside the gene matches: 6. CDR3 residues: CASSYSSSGSKETQYF. CDR3 in DNA: TGTGCCAGCAGTTACTCATCAAGCGGGAGTAAAGAGACCCAGTACTTC.

The CDR3 spells CASSRVSGTGGDTQYF. The CDR3 nucleotides read TGTGCCAGCAGTCGGGTTTCTGGGACAGGGGGGGATACGCAGTATTTT. This chain links TRBV2 with TRBJ2-3; 11 bases line up with TRBD1. V shed 5 bases and J 6 bases; nucleotides not matched to a gene: 10. Germline values: CDR1 SNHLY, CDR2 FYNNEI. CDR3 length equals 16 residues.

J is TRBJ2-1 and V is TRBV5-4; 7 bases align to TRBD2. Trimming removed 7 bases from V and 1 base from J; junction bases left unmatched: 8. This CDR3 is built from 15 residues. Germline loops: CDR1 SGHNT, CDR2 YYREEE (reference sequence). The CDR3 loop reads CASLDAGESYNEQFF. The DNA for the CDR3 is TGTGCCAGCCTTGACGCGGGAGAATCCTACAATGAGCAGTTCTTC.

The chain employs TRBV7-2 and TRBJ1-6; D gene unclear. The ends were cut back, 5 bases at V and 8 bases at J, with 16 bases in the middle. The CDR3 consists of 15 residues. Germline V lookup: CDR1 SGHTA, CDR2 FQGNSA. For the CDR3, the DNA is TGTGCCAGCAGCCACCCGACACTCTGGGATTCACCCCTCCACTTT. This encodes CASSHPTLWDSPLHF.

J is TRBJ2-7 and V is TRBV5-4, with 7 positions matching TRBD2. The germline gives CDR1 SGHNT, CDR2 YYREEE (reference sequence). The V segment lost 3 bases and the J segment 6 bases; nucleotides outside the gene matches: 6. The CDR3 totals 13 residues. As DNA, the CDR3 is TGTGCCAGCAGCTCCGCTTCGGGAGGCGAGCAGTACTTC. Encoded protein: CASSSASGGEQYF.

V is TRBV4-1 and J is TRBJ2-4, with D maybe TRBD1 (5 bases). There are 15 residues in the CDR3. V was pared by 5 bases and J by 4 bases, with 15 bases between. Germline loops: CDR1 MGHRA, CDR2 YSYEKL. CDR3 sequence: CASSSPSTEKNIQYF. Written as DNA, the CDR3 is TGCGCCAGCAGCTCTCCTTCGACAGAAAAAAACATTCAGTACTTC.

There are a few counts of this clone. The J gene is TRBJ1-2, the V gene TRBV27; 7 bases line up with TRBD1. Trimming at V came to 3 bases and at J to 4 bases, leaving 5 bases not matched to a gene. This CDR3 is built from 14 residues. Germline values: CDR1 MNHEY, CDR2 SMNVEV (reference sequence). The CDR3 bases are TGTGCCAGCAGTTTCAGGGGGGAGAGCTATGGCTACACCTTC. Translating gives CASSFRGESYGYTF.

The V call is TRBV27, the J call TRBJ1-4; D is ambiguous. The CDR3 is 17 residues long. CDR1 is MNHEY, CDR2 SMNVEV, per germline (reference sequence). V was clipped by 1 base and J by 4 bases, with 16 bases between them. The CDR3 DNA follows: TGTGCCAGCAGTTTATTGCCCTCGGTAGACTTTAATGAAAAACTGTTTTTT. Its translation is CASSLLPSVDFNEKLFF.

This chain connects TRBV7-8 to TRBJ2-7; D uncertain. The ends were cut back, 1 base at V and 9 bases at J, with 13 bases in the middle. Germline lookup yields CDR1 SGHVS and CDR2 FQNEAQ. CDR3 length: 13 amino acids. The CDR3: CASSLGWSRGQYF. CDR3 DNA sequence: TGTGCCAGCAGCTTAGGTTGGAGTAGAGGGCAGTACTTC.

The gene calls are TRBV7-8 and TRBJ1-1; D might be TRBD1 (5 bases). The germline gives CDR1 SGHVS, CDR2 FQNEAQ. The CDR3 runs 15 residues. The germline V and J ends were trimmed by 7 bases and 1 base, with 16 bases remaining between them. CDR3 residues: CASKIGGAGNTEAFF. DNA of the CDR3: TGTGCCAGCAAGATCGGGGGAGCGGGGAACACTGAAGCTTTCTTT.

The chain recombines TRBV6-5 with TRBJ1-6, with D perhaps matching TRBD1 (6 bases). The CDR3 is 13 amino acids. V dropped 8 bases and J dropped 10 bases, with 15 bases sitting between them. Germline-derived CDR1 and CDR2 are MNHEY and SVGAGI. The CDR3 is CASSLPGESPLHF. CDR3 bases: TGTGCCAGCTCTTTACCAGGGGAATCACCCCTCCACTTT.

The chain joins TRBV3-1 (or the pseudogene TRBV3-2) to TRBJ1-2; the D gene is possibly TRBD1 (6 bases). V was shortened by 1 base and J by 8 bases, with 14 bases between the two germline ends. Germline V gives CDR1 LGHDT, CDR2 YNNKEL (reference sequence). The CDR3 spans 14 residues. For the CDR3, the DNA is TGTGCCAGCAGCCAAGGACAGGCGGGGGTAGGCTACACCTTC. Amino acids: CASSQGQAGVGYTF.

This clone was seen a single time. The chain carries TRBV7-3 and TRBJ1-5; 8 nucleotides align to TRBD1. The length of the CDR3 is 15 residues. Germline CDR1 reads SGHTA; CDR2 reads FQGTGA. Germline trimming cut 6 bases from V and 5 bases from J; bases unmatched to any gene: 9. CDR3: CASRQMRRGHQPQHF. CDR3 coding DNA: TGTGCCAGCAGACAAATGCGCAGGGGGCATCAGCCCCAGCATTTT.

The chain carries TRBV7-3 and TRBJ2-3, with D tentatively TRBD2 (6 bases). The V gene's germline CDR1 is SGHTA and CDR2 FQGTGA. The CDR3 consists of 16 residues. V dropped 2 bases and J dropped 2 bases, with 14 bases sitting between them. The chain's CDR3 is CASSLGSSGYTDTQYF. Here the CDR3 DNA reads TGTGCCAGCAGCTTAGGTAGTAGCGGATACACAGATACGCAGTATTTT.

This chain uses TRBV29-1 with TRBJ1-1; TRBD1 matches 10 bases. J was trimmed by 11 bases and V by 3 bases; bases with no gene match: 6. Per germline, CDR1 SQVTM and CDR2 ANQGSEA. This CDR3 is 12 amino acids long. The CDR3 DNA is TGCAGCGTTGAGACAGGGGGCTCGCGCGCTTTCTTT. Its translation: CSVETGGSRAFF.

This chain connects TRBV5-4 to TRBJ2-3, with 7 bases lining up with TRBD2. The germline V gene has CDR1 SGHNT and CDR2 YYREEE (reference sequence). This CDR3 has 19 residues. The V and J ends lost 4 bases and 2 bases, in that order; junction bases with no gene match: 19. The CDR3 loop reads CASSRTRTSLAGTTDTQYF. The CDR3 bases are TGTGCCAGCAGCCGGACTAGAACCTCGCTCGCGGGGACCACAGATACGCAGTATTTT.

CDR3 loop: CASGRTGGNYNEQFF. The CDR3 nucleotides read TGTGCTAGTGGACGGACAGGGGGCAACTACAATGAGCAGTTCTTC. The chain carries TRBV12-5 and TRBJ2-1, with 11 bases lining up with TRBD1. V dropped 6 bases and J dropped 3; count of bases not matched to a gene: 4. This CDR3 is built from 15 residues. Germline V gives CDR1 LGHNT, CDR2 FRNRAP. The variable domain in full, with the rest retrieved from reference TRBV12-5 and TRBJ2-1, is DARVTQTPRHKVTEMGQEVTMRCQPILGHNTVFWYRQTMMQGLELLAYFRNRAPLDDSGMPKDRFSAEMPDATLATLKIQPSEPRDSAVYFCASGRTGGNYNEQFFGPGTRLTVL.